This record looks at one TCR beta chain sequence and its context. Original processing methods: Amplification of reference gene primers provided the estimated nucleated cell counts. The data were produced by immunoSEQ multiplex PCR, yet TCRdb's version contains in-frame clones alone and is incomplete. V, J and clone size are those of that table, while D and trimming were read from the DNA. The table shows about 160,000 clones, with roughly nine tenths occurring only once. The data were obtained in a study of blood T cell repertoires in COVID-19. Overall study context: Donors in the United States, Italy and Spain gave samples during acute or convalescent COVID-19. T cells, B-cell-depleted T cells, or PBMCs supplied cDNA or gDNA.

CDR1 is SGHRS, CDR2 YFSETQ, per germline. The junction had 6 bases not matched to a gene; V was cut back by 5 bases and J by 0 bases. The CDR3 has 15 amino acids. The source material was peripheral blood. The chain is built from TRBV5-1 and TRBJ1-1; 8 bases fit TRBD1. The sequence came from a man aged 55 to 70 with acute or convalescent COVID-19. The CDR3 sequence: CASSRQGALNTEAFF. The CDR3 DNA reads TGCGCCAGCAGTCGCCAGGGGGCGTTGAACACTGAAGCTTTCTTT.